This T cell receptor (beta chain) was captured by sequencing in a study of PD-1 blockade in classical Hodgkin lymphoma. Findings and caveats of the study: Complete responders started with a diversity level that resembled newly diagnosed patients at baseline.

Details on this clone: The antigen remains unidentified.

Using immunoSEQ multiplex PCR, the repertoire was profiled, and TCRdb retains in-frame clones only, with some absent. This sample has around 17,000 clones, with around 85% found just once. The patients all showed relapse after autologous stem cell transplantation, while their brentuximab vedotin exposure varied. CD4+ T cells were purified from thawed PBMCs by negative selection. V lost 4 bases and J 8 bases, leaving 12 bases between the germline ends. CDR1 is LGHNA, CDR2 YSLEER, per germline. This CDR3 has 13 residues. The sequence derives from a human donor with classical Hodgkin lymphoma. V is TRBV4-3 and J is TRBJ2-1; D ambiguous. The specimen was CD4+ T cells from blood, collected at baseline. The CDR3 DNA follows: TGCGCCAGCAGCCCCTACGTTTCCTATGAGCAGTTCTTC. This encodes CASSPYVSYEQFF.